The 24 T cell receptor beta chains below all came from one sample that was sequenced in a study of shared clonotypes between healthy human individuals. TCRdb's copy holds only in-frame clones and misses some; the assay was immunoSEQ multiplex PCR. Altogether 100,000 or so clones are present, less than 50% being singletons, with the ten largest covering approximately 16%. The sequenced sample was PBMCs. The receptor source for this set is a woman in her thirties or forties in good health. Some clones in this sample may be carry-over from other donors' samples.

Remarks on this clone: This likely came from a read error, as a far larger clone is one base away. This sample also contains other DNA sequences that code for the same CDR3. The CDR3 loop is CASSLFGANVLTF. The CDR3, as DNA: TGTGCCAGCAGCTTGTTTGGGGCCAACGTCCTGACTTTC. This rearrangement joins TRBV5-4 to TRBJ2-6; D is unclear. This CDR3 has 13 residues. V lost 1 base and J 3 bases, leaving 2 bases between the germline ends. CDR1 and CDR2 (germline): SGHNT, YYREEE (reference sequence).

This clone was picked up many times. The rearrangement links TRBV25-1 to TRBJ2-7; D unclear. The CDR3 spans 15 residues. Germline V gives CDR1 MGHDK, CDR2 SYGVNS. V was pared by 5 bases and J by 5 bases, with 19 bases between. CDR3 nucleotides: TGTGCCAGCAGTCCACGGACGGGCGGCCCCCACGAGCAGTACTTC. Its translation is CASSPRTGGPHEQYF.

DNA for the CDR3: TGTGCCAGCAGTTTCTTCAAGACAAGGAGGCCGCGAGCTTTCTTT. Encoded protein: CASSFFKTRRPRAFF. The chain has TRBV28 and TRBJ1-1; D remains ambiguous. The CDR3 has 15 residues. The germline gives CDR1 MDHEN, CDR2 SYDVKM. Trimming removed 3 bases from V and 10 bases from J, with 21 bases in between.

The CDR3, as DNA: TGCGCCAGCAGTGAGGATCGCAGGGGGCGCGGAGAGCAGTACTTC. This encodes CASSEDRRGRGEQYF. This chain joins TRBV10-1 and TRBJ2-7, with 8 bases fitting TRBD1. V was clipped by 2 bases and J by 7 bases; unmatched bases: 10. Germline V gives CDR1 WNHNN, CDR2 SYGVQD (reference sequence). This CDR3 region has 15 residues.

Worth noting for this clone: At one end the junction does not follow the germline gene, possibly because of a read error. This chain links TRBV5-3 with TRBJ2-7, with 10 positions matching TRBD1. TRBV5-3 is noted as an ORF with a role that remains uncertain. The length of the CDR3 is 13 residues. The CDR3 spells CASSWTGGYEQYF. In DNA, the CDR3 is TGTGCCAGCAGCTGGACAGGGGGCTACGAGCAGTACTTC.

This clone was seen many times. The chain carries TRBV18 and TRBJ2-7; TRBD2 agrees at 7 bases. Trimming cost V 3 bases and J 4 bases; bases outside gene matches: 6. The length of the CDR3 is 14 residues. The germline CDR1 and CDR2 sequences are KGHSH and LQKENI. The CDR3 DNA follows: TGTGCCAGCTCACCCTCTAGCGGTACTTACGAGCAGTACTTC. Its translation is CASSPSSGTYEQYF.

The CDR3 here is CSVGSEPFYEQYF. Written as DNA, the CDR3 is TGCAGCGTTGGAAGCGAACCCTTCTACGAGCAGTACTTC. V is TRBV29-1 and J is TRBJ2-7, with D unclear. V was shortened by 4 bases and J by 3 bases, with 13 bases between the two germline ends. The CDR3 spans 13 residues. The germline V gene encodes CDR1 SQVTM and CDR2 ANQGSEA.

This sequence joins TRBV30 and TRBJ1-4; D unresolved. Germline V gives CDR1 GTSNPN, CDR2 SVGIG (reference sequence). The V end was cut by 3 bases, the J end by 5 bases, with 13 bases between. The CDR3 is 14 amino acids. The CDR3 reads CAWRPSRINEKLFF. The DNA for the CDR3 is TGTGCCTGGAGACCTAGTAGGATAAATGAAAAACTGTTTTTT. Full variable domain (outside the CDR3, taken from reference TRBV30 and TRBJ1-4): SQTIHQWPATLVQPVGSPLSLECTVEGTSNPNLYWYRQAAGRGLQLLFYSVGIGQISSEVPQNLSASRPQDRQFILSSKKLLLSDSGFYLCAWRPSRINEKLFFGSGTQLSVL.

This clone is medium-sized in the sample. Written as DNA, the CDR3 is TGTGCCAGCAGCCTTGTGGGGGGCTACGAGCAGTACTTC. As protein: CASSLVGGYEQYF. V is TRBV6-5 and J is TRBJ2-7; the D gene is possibly TRBD2 (6 bases). Germline loops: CDR1 MNHEY, CDR2 SVGAGI. V lost 6 bases to trimming and J lost 3 bases, with 12 bases between them. The CDR3 is 13 residues long.

This clone has at least ten counts. The J gene is TRBJ1-5, the V gene TRBV2; D is uncertain. CDR3 length: 18 residues. Trimming pared 2 bases from V and 0 bases from J, leaving 17 bases between. Germline V lookup: CDR1 SNHLY, CDR2 FYNNEI. The CDR3 reads CASSETGIFRYSNQPQHF. The CDR3 DNA is TGTGCCAGCAGTGAAACGGGGATTTTTAGGTATAGCAATCAGCCCCAGCATTTT.

This rearrangement joins TRBV7-9 to TRBJ2-1; D ambiguous. Trimming removed 0 bases at V and 0 bases at J, with 3 bases between. The germline V gene has CDR1 SEHNR and CDR2 FQNEAQ (reference sequence). This CDR3 spans 14 amino acids. The CDR3 bases are TGTGCCAGCAGCTTAGCCGACTCCTACAATGAGCAGTTCTTC. Translation: CASSLADSYNEQFF. Variable domain in full (rest from reference TRBV7-9 and TRBJ2-1): DTGVSQNPRHKITKRGQNVTFRCDPISEHNRLYWYRQTLGQGPEFLTYFQNEAQLEKSRLLSDRFSAERPKGSFSTLEIQRTEQGDSAMYLCASSLADSYNEQFFGPGTRLTVL.

The chain employs TRBV13 and TRBJ2-3; D is unclear. Between the trimmed V and J ends, which lost 4 bases and 1 base, there was a span of 15 bases. The germline V gene has CDR1 PRHDT and CDR2 FYEKMQ (reference sequence). The CDR3 has 16 residues. CDR3 nucleotide sequence: TGTGCCAGCAGCTCAGGACGTAGGTGGGGCACAGATACGCAGTATTTT. This encodes CASSSGRRWGTDTQYF.

As regards this clone: This may be a read error, as it is one base from a much larger clone. The chain carries TRBV25-1 and TRBJ1-1, with D possibly TRBD1 on 6 matching bases. V was pared by 4 bases and J by 0 bases, with 6 bases between. The CDR3 sequence is 13 residues long. Germline lookup yields CDR1 MGHDK and CDR2 SYGVNS. The CDR3 spells CASSGTVNTEAFF. CDR3 coding DNA: TGTGCCAGCAGTGGGACAGTGAACACTGAAGCTTTCTTT.

The genes are TRBV20-1 and TRBJ1-2; D call uncertain. V lost 3 bases and J 1 base, leaving 0 bases between the germline ends. The CDR3 consists of 10 residues. Germline assignment: CDR1 DFQATT and CDR2 SNEGSKA (reference sequence). The CDR3 bases are TGCAGTGCTAGTAACTATGGCTACACCTTC. Its protein product is CSASNYGYTF.

This clone turned up a few times. This sequence joins TRBV5-1 and TRBJ2-5; 7 nucleotides line up with TRBD2. The DNA end favors TRBJ2-7, so the J call may be wrong. The CDR3 extends over 15 amino acids. Germline V gene lookup returns CDR1 SGHRS and CDR2 YFSETQ. In DNA form, the CDR3 reads TGCGCCAGCAGCCCAGGGCGCGGGAGCGCGTACGAGCAGTACTTC. Encoded protein: CASSPGRGSAYEQYF.

V usage is TRBV7-8 and J usage is TRBJ2-7; the match to TRBD1 covers 12 bases. Trimming took 0 bases from V and 9 from J; bases not matched to a gene: 12. Germline lookup yields CDR1 SGHVS and CDR2 FQNEAQ. The CDR3 covers 17 residues. As DNA, the CDR3 is TGTGCCAGCAGCTTAGCTTCCTCCTGGGACAGGGGGCGTGGGCAGTACTTC. This codes for CASSLASSWDRGRGQYF.

The chain carries TRBV9 and TRBJ2-7; 8 nucleotides line up with TRBD2. The CDR3 totals 15 residues. Germline V gene data show CDR1 as SGDLS and CDR2 as YYNGEE. V lost 4 bases, J lost 2 bases, and 8 bases stayed unmatched. CDR3 nucleotides: TGTGCCAGCAGCCCTCCGGGACTAGGGCCCTACGAGCAGTACTTC. As protein: CASSPPGLGPYEQYF.

This clone was found once. The rearrangement links TRBV7-2 to TRBJ1-5, with TRBD1 matching over 8 bases. V lost 2 bases to trimming and J lost 2 bases; unmatched junction nucleotides: 2. The CDR3 runs 15 residues. The germline V gene encodes CDR1 SGHTA and CDR2 FQGNSA. The CDR3 reads CASSLNRGGNQPQHF. The CDR3 DNA follows: TGTGCCAGCAGCTTAAACAGGGGGGGCAATCAGCCCCAGCATTTT.

Concerning this clone itself: It may be a read error: a sequence one base away is much more abundant. J is TRBJ2-5 and V is TRBV5-1; 11 bases are a match to TRBD2. The CDR3 has 17 residues. Per the germline V gene, CDR1 is SGHRS and CDR2 is YFSETQ. The DNA for the CDR3 is TGCGCCAGCTGCTTGGTGGTACTAGCGGGAGTTAAGGAGACCCAGTACTTC. Translation: CASCLVVLAGVKETQYF.

The J gene is TRBJ1-2, the V gene TRBV27; tentatively, D is TRBD1 (5 bases). The CDR3 totals 17 residues. Germline assignment: CDR1 MNHEY and CDR2 SMNVEV (reference sequence). The V end lost 6 bases, the J end lost 0 bases, and 20 bases lay between the germline ends. DNA for the CDR3: TGTGCCAGCAGCAACCGACAGAGTGGGGCTTCTAACTATGGCTACACCTTC. Residues: CASSNRQSGASNYGYTF.

The chain couples TRBV7-6 to TRBJ2-1; D tentatively fits TRBD1 or TRBD2 (5 bases each). CDR3 size: 14 residues. The V end was cut by 0 bases, the J end by 9 bases, with 12 bases between. CDR1 and CDR2 from the germline V gene are SGHVS and FNYEAQ. The CDR3 nucleotides read TGTGCCAGCAGCTTAGCGGGACCACGATCTGAGCAGTTCTTC. The encoded protein is CASSLAGPRSEQFF. The variable domain in full, completed from reference TRBV7-6 and TRBJ2-1, reads GAGVSQSPRYKVTKRGQDVALRCDPISGHVSLYWYRQALGQGPEFLTYFNYEAQQDKSGLPNDRFSAERPEGSISTLTIQRTEQRDSAMYRCASSLAGPRSEQFFGPGTRLTVL.

The V and J genes are TRBV5-6 and TRBJ2-6, with D possibly being TRBD2 (6 bases). V was cut by 6 bases and J by 0 bases, with 16 bases left in between. Germline assignment: CDR1 SGHDT and CDR2 YYEEEE. The CDR3 covers 17 residues. CDR3 residues: CASTPDYYGSGANVLTF. CDR3 DNA: TGTGCCAGCACCCCGGACTACTACGGCTCTGGGGCCAACGTCCTGACTTTC.

In the case of this clone: One base away lies a much larger clone, so this may be a sequencing read error. Other DNA sequences in the sample encode the same CDR3. This chain joins TRBV28 and TRBJ2-6; no clear D. The CDR3 runs 14 residues. V was trimmed by 6 bases and J by 0 bases, leaving 6 bases between them. Germline V gene sequence: CDR1 MDHEN, CDR2 SYDVKM. CDR3 DNA sequence: TGTGCCAGCAGCTGGTCCTCTGGGGCCAACGTCCTGACTTTC. Encoded protein: CASSWSSGANVLTF.

V and J are TRBV9 and TRBJ2-7; 8 bases align to TRBD2. This CDR3 comprises 14 residues. Germline CDR1 is SGDLS and CDR2 is YYNGEE. Germline trimming cut 2 bases from V and 2 bases from J; bases unmatched to any gene: 3. In DNA, the CDR3 is TGTGCCAGCAGCGTTAGCGGGACTGCCTACGAGCAGTACTTC. Encoded protein: CASSVSGTAYEQYF. The variable domain in full, with the rest retrieved from reference TRBV9 and TRBJ2-7, is DSGVTQTPKHLITATGQRVTLRCSPRSGDLSVYWYQQSLDQGLQFLIQYYNGEERAKGNILERFSAQQFPDLHSELNLSSLELGDSALYFCASSVSGTAYEQYFGPGTRLTVT.